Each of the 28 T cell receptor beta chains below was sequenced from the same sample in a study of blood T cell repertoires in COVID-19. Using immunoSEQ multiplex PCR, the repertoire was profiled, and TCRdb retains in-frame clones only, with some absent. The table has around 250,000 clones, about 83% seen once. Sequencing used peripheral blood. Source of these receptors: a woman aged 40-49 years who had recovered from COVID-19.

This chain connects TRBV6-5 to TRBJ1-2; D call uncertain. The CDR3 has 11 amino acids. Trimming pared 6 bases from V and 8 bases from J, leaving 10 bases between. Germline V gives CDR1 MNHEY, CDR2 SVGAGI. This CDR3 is CASSVTLGYTF. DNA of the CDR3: TGTGCCAGCAGCGTGACTCTAGGCTACACCTTC.

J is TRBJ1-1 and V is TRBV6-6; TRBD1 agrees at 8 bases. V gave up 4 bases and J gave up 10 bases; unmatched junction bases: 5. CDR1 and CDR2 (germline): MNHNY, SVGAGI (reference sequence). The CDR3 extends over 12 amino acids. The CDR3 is CASSSGQGAAFF. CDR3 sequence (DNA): TGTGCCAGCAGTTCCGGACAGGGTGCAGCTTTCTTT.

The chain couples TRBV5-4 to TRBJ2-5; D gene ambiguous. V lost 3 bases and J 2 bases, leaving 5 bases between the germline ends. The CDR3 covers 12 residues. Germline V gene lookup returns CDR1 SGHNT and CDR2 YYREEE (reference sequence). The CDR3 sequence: CASSSNQETQYF. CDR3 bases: TGTGCCAGCAGCTCAAATCAAGAGACCCAGTACTTC. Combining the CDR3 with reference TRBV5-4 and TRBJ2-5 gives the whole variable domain ETGVTQSPTHLIKTRGQQVTLRCSSQSGHNTVSWYQQALGQGPQFIFQYYREEENGRGNFPPRFSGLQFPNYSSELNVNALELDDSALYLCASSSNQETQYFGPGTRLLVL.

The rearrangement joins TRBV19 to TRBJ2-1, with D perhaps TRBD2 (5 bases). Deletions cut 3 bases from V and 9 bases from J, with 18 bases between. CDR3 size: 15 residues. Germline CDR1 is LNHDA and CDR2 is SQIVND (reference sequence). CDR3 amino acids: CASSMSGAGASEQFF. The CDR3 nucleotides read TGTGCCAGTAGTATGAGCGGCGCGGGCGCGAGTGAGCAGTTCTTC.

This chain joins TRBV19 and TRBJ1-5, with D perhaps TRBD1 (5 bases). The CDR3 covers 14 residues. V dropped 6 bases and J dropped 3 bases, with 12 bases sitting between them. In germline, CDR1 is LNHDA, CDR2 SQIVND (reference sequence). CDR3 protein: CASRPGGDNQPQHF. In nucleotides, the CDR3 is TGTGCCAGTAGGCCCGGGGGGGACAATCAGCCCCAGCATTTT.

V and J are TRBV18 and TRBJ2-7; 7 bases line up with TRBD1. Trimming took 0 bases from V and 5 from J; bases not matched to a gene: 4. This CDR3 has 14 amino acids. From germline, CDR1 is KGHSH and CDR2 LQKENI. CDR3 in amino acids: CASSPPDRFHEQYF. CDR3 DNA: TGTGCCAGCTCACCACCGGACAGGTTCCACGAGCAGTACTTC.

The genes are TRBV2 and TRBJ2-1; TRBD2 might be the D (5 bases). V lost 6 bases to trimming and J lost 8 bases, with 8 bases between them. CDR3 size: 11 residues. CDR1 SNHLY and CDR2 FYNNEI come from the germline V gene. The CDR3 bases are TGTGCCAGCAGACGGCGGGATGAGCAGTTCTTC. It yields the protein CASRRRDEQFF.

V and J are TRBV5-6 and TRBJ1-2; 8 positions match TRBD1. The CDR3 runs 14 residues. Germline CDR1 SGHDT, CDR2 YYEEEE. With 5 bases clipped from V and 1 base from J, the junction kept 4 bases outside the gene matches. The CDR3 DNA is TGTGCCAGCAGGTTGACAGGGGTTAACTATGGCTACACCTTC. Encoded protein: CASRLTGVNYGYTF.

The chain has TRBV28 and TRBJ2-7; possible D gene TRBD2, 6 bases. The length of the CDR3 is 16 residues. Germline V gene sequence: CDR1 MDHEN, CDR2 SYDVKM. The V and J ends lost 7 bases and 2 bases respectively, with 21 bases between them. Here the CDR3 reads CASNQLSSRGTYEQYF. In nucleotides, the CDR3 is TGTGCCAGCAACCAACTCTCTTCACGGGGGACCTACGAGCAGTACTTC.

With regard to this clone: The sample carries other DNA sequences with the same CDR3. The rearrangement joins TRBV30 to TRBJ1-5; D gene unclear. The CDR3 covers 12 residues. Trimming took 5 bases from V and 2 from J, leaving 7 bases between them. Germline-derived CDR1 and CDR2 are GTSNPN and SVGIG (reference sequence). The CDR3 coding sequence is TGTGCCTGGGGCCCGGGCAATCAGCCCCAGCATTTT. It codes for CAWGPGNQPQHF.

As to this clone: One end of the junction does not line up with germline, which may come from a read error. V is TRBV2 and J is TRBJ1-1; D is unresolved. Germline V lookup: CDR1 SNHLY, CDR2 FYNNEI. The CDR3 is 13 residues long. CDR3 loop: CASNELFQAEAFF. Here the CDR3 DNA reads TGTGCCAGCAATGAACTATTCCAGGCTGAAGCTTTCTTT.

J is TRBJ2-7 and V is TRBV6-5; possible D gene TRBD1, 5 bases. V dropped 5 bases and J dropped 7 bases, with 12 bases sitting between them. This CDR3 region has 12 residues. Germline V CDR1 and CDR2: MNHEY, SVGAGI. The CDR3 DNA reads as TGTGCCAGCAGTCGTGACAGTACGGAGCAGTACTTC. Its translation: CASSRDSTEQYF.

CDR3 region: CASRDRGGTEAFF. Written as DNA, the CDR3 is TGTGCCAGCAGAGACAGGGGTGGCACTGAAGCTTTCTTT. V usage is TRBV6-5 and J usage is TRBJ1-1; 8 nucleotides align to TRBD1. Germline V gene sequence: CDR1 MNHEY, CDR2 SVGAGI. J was trimmed by 4 bases and V by 6 bases; bases with no gene match: 4. The CDR3 has 13 residues.

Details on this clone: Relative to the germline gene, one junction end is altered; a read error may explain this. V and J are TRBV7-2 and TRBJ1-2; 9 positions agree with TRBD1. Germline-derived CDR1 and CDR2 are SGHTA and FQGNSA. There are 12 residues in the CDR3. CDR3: CASSFTGGSRSF. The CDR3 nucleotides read TGTGCCAGCAGCTTTACAGGGGGCTCTAGATCCTTC. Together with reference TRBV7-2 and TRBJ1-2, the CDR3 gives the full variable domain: GAGVSQSPSNKVTEKGKDVELRCDPISGHTALYWYRQSLGQGLEFLIYFQGNSAPDKSGLPSDRFSAERTGGSVSTLTIQRTQQEDSAVYLCASSFTGGSRSFGSGTRLTVV.

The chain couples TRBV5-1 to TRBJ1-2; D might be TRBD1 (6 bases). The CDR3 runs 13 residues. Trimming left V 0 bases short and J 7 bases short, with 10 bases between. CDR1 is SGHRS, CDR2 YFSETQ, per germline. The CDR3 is CASSLVGTRGYTF. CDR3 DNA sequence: TGCGCCAGCAGCTTGGTGGGGACACGTGGCTACACCTTC.

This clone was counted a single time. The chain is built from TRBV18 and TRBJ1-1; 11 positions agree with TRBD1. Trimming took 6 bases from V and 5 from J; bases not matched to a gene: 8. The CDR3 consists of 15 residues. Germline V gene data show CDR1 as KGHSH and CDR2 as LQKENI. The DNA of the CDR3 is TGTGCCAGCTCTAACCGGGACAGGGGGTTAACTGAAGCTTTCTTT. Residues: CASSNRDRGLTEAFF.

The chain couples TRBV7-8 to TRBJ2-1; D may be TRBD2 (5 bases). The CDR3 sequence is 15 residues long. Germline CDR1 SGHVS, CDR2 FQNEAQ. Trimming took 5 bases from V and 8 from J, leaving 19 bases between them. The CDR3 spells CASSLERWGLDEQFF. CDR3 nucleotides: TGTGCCAGCAGCCTAGAGCGGTGGGGTTTGGATGAGCAGTTCTTC.

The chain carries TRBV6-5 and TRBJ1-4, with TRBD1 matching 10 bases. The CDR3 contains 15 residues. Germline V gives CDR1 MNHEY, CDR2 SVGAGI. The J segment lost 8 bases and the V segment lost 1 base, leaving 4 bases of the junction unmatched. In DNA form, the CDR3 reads TGTGCCAGCAGTTACTTGGGACAGGGGAACGAAAAACTGTTTTTT. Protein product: CASSYLGQGNEKLFF.

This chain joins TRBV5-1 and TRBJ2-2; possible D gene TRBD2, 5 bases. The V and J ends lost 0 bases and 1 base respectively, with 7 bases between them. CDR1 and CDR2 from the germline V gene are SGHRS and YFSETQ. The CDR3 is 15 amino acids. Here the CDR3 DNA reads TGCGCCAGCAGCTTGGCCGGAGGGAACACCGGGGAGCTGTTTTTT. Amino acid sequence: CASSLAGGNTGELFF.

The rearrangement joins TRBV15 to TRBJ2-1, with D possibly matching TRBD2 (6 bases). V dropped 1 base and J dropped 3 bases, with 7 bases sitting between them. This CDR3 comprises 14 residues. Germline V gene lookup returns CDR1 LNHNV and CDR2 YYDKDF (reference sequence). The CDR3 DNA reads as TGTGCCACCAGCAGAGTGGAGGGCTACAATGAGCAGTTCTTC. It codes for CATSRVEGYNEQFF.

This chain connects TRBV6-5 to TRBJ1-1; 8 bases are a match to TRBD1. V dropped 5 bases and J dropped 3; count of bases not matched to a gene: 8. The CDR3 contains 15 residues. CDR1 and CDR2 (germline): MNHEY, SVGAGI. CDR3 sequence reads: CASSRTGKADTEAFF. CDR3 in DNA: TGTGCCAGCAGTCGGACAGGGAAGGCGGACACTGAAGCTTTCTTT.

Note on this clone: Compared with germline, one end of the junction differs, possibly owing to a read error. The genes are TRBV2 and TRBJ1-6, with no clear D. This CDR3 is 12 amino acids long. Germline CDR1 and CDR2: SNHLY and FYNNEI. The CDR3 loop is CASREGASPLHF. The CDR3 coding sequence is TGTGCCAGCAGGGAAGGAGCTTCACCCCTCCACTTT.

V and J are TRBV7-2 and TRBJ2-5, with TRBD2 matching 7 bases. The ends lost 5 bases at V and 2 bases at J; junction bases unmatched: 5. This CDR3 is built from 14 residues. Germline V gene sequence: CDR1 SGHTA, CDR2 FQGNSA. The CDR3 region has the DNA TGTGCCAGCAGCCACCAGCGGGGTCAAGAGACCCAGTACTTC. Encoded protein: CASSHQRGQETQYF.

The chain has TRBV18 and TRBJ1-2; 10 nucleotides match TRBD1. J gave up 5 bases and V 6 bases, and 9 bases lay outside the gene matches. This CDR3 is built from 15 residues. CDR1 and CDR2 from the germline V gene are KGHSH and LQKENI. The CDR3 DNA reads TGTGCCAGCTCCCCCTCTGGGGACAGGGGTTATGGCTACACCTTC. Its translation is CASSPSGDRGYGYTF.

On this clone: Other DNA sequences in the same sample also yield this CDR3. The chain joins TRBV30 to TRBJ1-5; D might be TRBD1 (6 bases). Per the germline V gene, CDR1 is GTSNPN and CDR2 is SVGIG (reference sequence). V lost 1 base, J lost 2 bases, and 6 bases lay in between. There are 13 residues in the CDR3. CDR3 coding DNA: TGTGCCTGGAGTGGACAGGGCAATCAGCCCCAGCATTTT. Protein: CAWSGQGNQPQHF.

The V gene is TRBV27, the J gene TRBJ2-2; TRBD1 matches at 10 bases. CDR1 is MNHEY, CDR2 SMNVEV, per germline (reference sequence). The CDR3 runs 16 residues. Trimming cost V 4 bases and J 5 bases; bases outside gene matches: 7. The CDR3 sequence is CASSSTRGQGTGELFF. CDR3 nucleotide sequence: TGTGCCAGCAGTTCAACCCGGGGACAGGGGACCGGGGAGCTGTTTTTT.

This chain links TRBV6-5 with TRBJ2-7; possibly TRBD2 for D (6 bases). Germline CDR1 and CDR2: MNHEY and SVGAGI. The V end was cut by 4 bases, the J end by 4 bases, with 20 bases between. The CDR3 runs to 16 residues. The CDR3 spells CASSSPSRGGVYEQYF. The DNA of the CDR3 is TGTGCCAGCAGTTCCCCTTCCCGAGGCGGGGTTTACGAGCAGTACTTC.

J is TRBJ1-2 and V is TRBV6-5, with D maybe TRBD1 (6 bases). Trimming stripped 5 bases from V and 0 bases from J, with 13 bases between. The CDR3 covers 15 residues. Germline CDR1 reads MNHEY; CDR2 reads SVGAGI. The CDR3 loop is CASSPGTTPNYGYTF. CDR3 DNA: TGTGCCAGCAGTCCCGGGACAACCCCTAACTATGGCTACACCTTC.